The 2 T cell receptor beta chains below all came from one sample that was sequenced in a study of T-cell memory formation after mild COVID-19. TCRdb called the 5' RACE reads again in MiXCR, with one record for every CDR3 protein. The sample lists 300,000 to 400,000 distinct CDR3 sequences, about 15% occurring once. The material sequenced was PBMCs or a T cell subset sorted from them (not recorded which). These receptors originate from a man aged 18 to 35 who had mild COVID-19 (a few samples of this study predate the infection). Cell type and time point are not known.

The genes are TRBV5-1 and TRBJ1-1; TRBD1 aligns across 10 bases. The CDR3 spans 16 residues. Germline CDR1 SGHRS, CDR2 YFSETQ. The trim removed 4 bases at V and 6 bases at J, leaving 12 bases unmatched. CDR3 protein: CASSHGTGDAKAEAFF. CDR3 in DNA: TGCGCCAGCAGCCATGGGACAGGGGATGCTAAGGCTGAAGCTTTCTTT. Together with reference TRBV5-1 and TRBJ1-1, the CDR3 gives the full variable domain: KAGVTQTPRYLIKTRGQQVTLSCSPISGHRSVSWYQQTPGQGLQFLFEYFSETQRNKGNFPGRFSGRQFSNSRSEMNVSTLELGDSALYLCASSHGTGDAKAEAFFGQGTRLTVV.

This clonotype was detected once. The chain employs TRBV6-1 and TRBJ2-7; the match to TRBD1 covers 7 bases. The length of the CDR3 is 15 residues. The ends lost 7 bases at V and 1 base at J; junction bases unmatched: 10. The germline V gene encodes CDR1 MNHNS and CDR2 SASEGT. The CDR3 reads CASILPGQRSYEQYF. CDR3 coding DNA: TGTGCCAGCATCCTCCCGGGACAGCGATCCTACGAGCAGTACTTC.